The 32 T cell receptor beta chains in this list originate from one sample, sequenced in a study of cytomegalovirus exposure and HLA in healthy donors. With 60 Vbeta and 13 Jbeta primers, the PCR was carried out. Profiling relied on immunoSEQ multiplex PCR, and the TCRdb table lists in-frame clones only, not all of them. This sample has 100,000 to 150,000 clones, with 15% found just once. Material for sequencing was PBMCs. The source is a woman aged 18-30 years in good health and CMV-seronegative.

This clone has just a few counts. J is TRBJ2-1 and V is TRBV2; maybe TRBD2 (7 bases). From germline, CDR1 is SNHLY and CDR2 FYNNEI. Trimming stripped 7 bases from V and 1 base from J, with 14 bases between. The length of the CDR3 is 15 residues. The CDR3 sequence: CASNQGRGSYNEQFF. Here the CDR3 DNA reads TGTGCCAGCAACCAGGGGCGGGGGTCCTACAATGAGCAGTTCTTC.

There are a few counts of this clone. The chain uses TRBV28 and TRBJ2-4; D may be TRBD1 (5 bases). CDR1 is MDHEN and CDR2 is SYDVKM in the germline V gene. V lost 2 bases and J 0 bases, leaving 8 bases between the germline ends. The CDR3 spans 15 residues. This CDR3 is CASSLERGAKNIQYF. As DNA, the CDR3 is TGTGCCAGCAGTTTAGAAAGGGGAGCCAAAAACATTCAGTACTTC.

This clone was seen more than once but under ten times. The chain joins TRBV6-6 to TRBJ1-5, with D uncertain. This CDR3 region has 14 residues. The germline V and J ends were trimmed by 7 bases and 0 bases, with 10 bases remaining between them. CDR1 MNHNY and CDR2 SVGAGI come from the germline V gene (reference sequence). The CDR3 is CASMRELSNQPQHF. Here the CDR3 DNA reads TGTGCCAGCATGAGGGAACTTAGCAATCAGCCCCAGCATTTT.

The J gene is TRBJ1-1, the V gene TRBV7-8; D is ambiguous. V was shortened by 5 bases and J by 4 bases, with 17 bases between the two germline ends. This CDR3 is 15 amino acids long. From germline, CDR1 is SGHVS and CDR2 FQNEAQ. CDR3 nucleotides: TGTGCCAGCAGCCCATTGCCGGGTCGGGTCACTGAAGCTTTCTTT. It translates to CASSPLPGRVTEAFF. The whole variable domain, remainder taken from reference TRBV7-8 and TRBJ1-1, is GAGVSQSPRYKVAKRGQDVALRCDPISGHVSLFWYQQALGQGPEFLTYFQNEAQLDKSGLPSDRFFAERPEGSVSTLKIQRTQQEDSAVYLCASSPLPGRVTEAFFGQGTRLTVV.

This chain links TRBV19 with TRBJ1-2; TRBD1 agrees at 7 bases. V was pared by 6 bases and J by 5 bases, with 9 bases of the junction left unmatched. Germline CDR1 reads LNHDA; CDR2 reads SQIVND (reference sequence). This CDR3 has 14 residues. CDR3 sequence (DNA): TGTGCCAGTAGCGCATCGGGACAGCCATATGGCTACACCTTC. Translated, it gives CASSASGQPYGYTF.

This clone occurred a few times. The rearrangement joins TRBV29-1 to TRBJ1-1; no firm D call. V was cut by 4 bases and J by 4 bases, with 16 bases left in between. The CDR3 consists of 14 residues. Germline assignment: CDR1 SQVTM and CDR2 ANQGSEA. The CDR3 DNA is TGCAGCGTTGGTTGGGCCTCGGGGTCCACTGAAGCTTTCTTT. Amino acids: CSVGWASGSTEAFF.

A few counts support this clone. The CDR3 DNA reads TGTGCCAGCTCTTCGGGAATGAAGGCAATTGAAGCTTTCTTT. Protein sequence: CASSSGMKAIEAFF. The J gene is TRBJ1-1, the V gene TRBV18; the D is unclear. Germline CDR1 reads KGHSH; CDR2 reads LQKENI. The V end was cut by 6 bases, the J end by 7 bases, with 18 bases between. The CDR3 sequence is 14 residues long.

This clone was picked up a small number of times. The chain joins TRBV10-1 to TRBJ2-2, with 8 nucleotides matching TRBD1. The V gene end was trimmed by 6 bases and the J gene end by 4 bases; junction bases not matched to a gene: 13. The germline gives CDR1 WNHNN, CDR2 SYGVQD (reference sequence). This CDR3 has 17 residues. CDR3 amino acids: CASSLSGQGPGTGELFF. The CDR3 DNA reads TGCGCCAGCAGCCTCTCAGGACAGGGCCCGGGCACCGGGGAGCTGTTTTTT.

This clone was detected a few times. The chain carries TRBV7-9 and TRBJ2-1; the match to TRBD2 covers 10 bases. The V gene end was trimmed by 5 bases and the J gene end by 5 bases; junction bases not matched to a gene: 9. The CDR3 is 16 residues long. Germline V CDR1 and CDR2: SEHNR, FQNEAQ (reference sequence). CDR3: CASSPLGLAADNEQFF. CDR3 DNA: TGTGCCAGCAGCCCTCTTGGACTAGCGGCCGACAATGAGCAGTTCTTC.

This chain uses TRBV14 with TRBJ1-2, with a possible D match to TRBD1 (6 bases). Germline CDR1 is SGHDN and CDR2 is FVKESK. Between the trimmed V and J ends, which lost 4 bases and 4 bases, there was a span of 16 bases. This CDR3 has 15 residues. The CDR3 spells CASSLTGISAYGYTF. CDR3 nucleotides: TGTGCCAGCAGCCTCACAGGGATTTCGGCCTATGGCTACACCTTC.

The chain joins TRBV9 to TRBJ1-1, with D perhaps matching TRBD1 (6 bases). Trimming removed 3 bases from V and 6 bases from J, with 15 bases in between. This CDR3 is 14 amino acids long. Germline CDR1 is SGDLS and CDR2 is YYNGEE. The CDR3 sequence: CASSDGGHGPEAFF. The CDR3 DNA is TGTGCCAGCAGCGACGGGGGGCATGGCCCTGAAGCTTTCTTT.

This clone appeared a few times. The rearrangement links TRBV7-2 to TRBJ2-5; TRBD2 agrees at 10 bases. CDR1 is SGHTA and CDR2 is FQGNSA in the germline V gene. The J segment lost 5 bases and the V segment lost 2 bases, leaving 11 bases of the junction unmatched. This CDR3 is 17 amino acids long. The CDR3 DNA reads TGTGCCAGCAGCTTACCCTCCGGGACTAGCGCCTGGGAGACCCAGTACTTC. Amino acids: CASSLPSGTSAWETQYF.

The DNA of the CDR3 is TGTGCCAGCAGCTTAGTCCCCCCCCGGGACAGGGTCACAGATACGCAGTATTTT. It translates to CASSLVPPRDRVTDTQYF. The chain is built from TRBV7-6 and TRBJ2-3; 9 bases map to TRBD1. Germline-derived CDR1 and CDR2 are SGHVS and FNYEAQ. The CDR3 sequence is 18 residues long. V was pared by 1 base and J by 2 bases, with 10 bases of the junction left unmatched.

The V and J genes are TRBV6-1 and TRBJ2-1; 11 nucleotides agree with TRBD2. CDR3 length equals 17 residues. Per the germline V gene, CDR1 is MNHNS and CDR2 is SASEGT. Trimming removed 0 bases from V and 4 bases from J; junction bases left unmatched: 5. The CDR3 is CASSEAPGLAAYNEQFF. Here the CDR3 DNA reads TGTGCCAGCAGTGAAGCCCCGGGACTAGCGGCATACAATGAGCAGTTCTTC.

V gene TRBV6-5 combines with J gene TRBJ2-5, with D possibly being TRBD2 (6 bases). The V and J ends lost 0 bases and 3 bases respectively, with 14 bases between them. The CDR3 totals 16 residues. Germline-derived CDR1 and CDR2 are MNHEY and SVGAGI. CDR3 nucleotides: TGTGCCAGCAGTTACTCGCGAGAAGGCGGGGAAGAGACCCAGTACTTC. It translates to CASSYSREGGEETQYF.

V and J are TRBV4-1 and TRBJ2-3, with 10 bases identical to TRBD2. The CDR3 runs 15 residues. CDR1 is MGHRA and CDR2 is YSYEKL in the germline V gene. Losses at the gene ends were 3 bases for V and 0 bases for J; bases not matched to a gene: 0. The CDR3: CASSQTSGSTDTQYF. The CDR3 DNA reads as TGCGCCAGCAGCCAGACTAGCGGGAGCACAGATACGCAGTATTTT.

The chain has TRBV7-6 and TRBJ2-1, with D unresolved. Germline CDR1 is SGHVS and CDR2 is FNYEAQ. Trimming pared 5 bases from V and 0 bases from J, leaving 17 bases between. The CDR3 consists of 17 residues. CDR3 in DNA: TGTGCCAGCAGCCCCACTCCCCCGCAAAGCTCCTACAATGAGCAGTTCTTC. Amino acids: CASSPTPPQSSYNEQFF.

This chain links TRBV6-9 with TRBJ1-5, with D uncertain. Per germline, CDR1 MNHGY and CDR2 SVAAGI. There are 12 residues in the CDR3. V dropped 9 bases and J dropped 2 bases, with 8 bases sitting between them. CDR3: CASSEGNQPQHF. CDR3 DNA sequence: TGTGCCAGTTCGGAGGGCAATCAGCCCCAGCATTTT.

The chain carries TRBV4-1 and TRBJ1-5; 7 bases fit TRBD1. The CDR3 sequence is 14 residues long. Germline V gives CDR1 MGHRA, CDR2 YSYEKL. V lost 2 bases to trimming and J lost 6 bases; unmatched junction nucleotides: 4. The CDR3, as DNA: TGCGCCAGCAGCCAACGACAGGGTAGTCAGCCCCAGCATTTT. The encoded protein is CASSQRQGSQPQHF.

The chain is built from TRBV30 and TRBJ2-3; no firm D call. The V gene lost 4 bases and the J gene lost 6 bases, with 14 bases spanning the gap. The germline gives CDR1 GTSNPN, CDR2 SVGIG (reference sequence). This CDR3 contains 13 residues. This CDR3 reads CAWNRNIADTQYF. The CDR3 DNA is TGTGCCTGGAATCGGAATATAGCCGATACGCAGTATTTT.

This clone was recorded a few times. The chain employs TRBV19 and TRBJ2-5; TRBD2 is a possible D gene (6 bases). CDR1 LNHDA and CDR2 SQIVND come from the germline V gene (reference sequence). This CDR3 is built from 11 residues. The germline V and J ends were trimmed by 3 bases and 7 bases, with 6 bases remaining between them. CDR3 nucleotides: TGTGCCAGTAGTATCGGGGGGACCCAGTACTTC. Its protein product is CASSIGGTQYF.

This clone was observed a few times. The J gene is TRBJ2-5, the V gene TRBV6-5; no firm D call. V gave up 8 bases and J gave up 2 bases, with 12 bases separating them. CDR1 is MNHEY and CDR2 is SVGAGI in the germline V gene. The CDR3 sequence is 13 residues long. CDR3 nucleotide sequence: TGTGCCAGCGGAGTTGGTGGGCAAGAGACCCAGTACTTC. Its protein is CASGVGGQETQYF.

This clone was counted only a few times. This CDR3 reads CASSLSSSGPHGYTF. The CDR3 DNA reads TGTGCCAGCAGCTTAAGCTCTTCCGGTCCTCACGGCTACACCTTC. This rearrangement joins TRBV7-3 to TRBJ1-2, with D unresolved. CDR3 length equals 15 residues. Germline V lookup: CDR1 SGHTA, CDR2 FQGTGA. V lost 1 base to trimming and J lost 8 bases, with 17 bases between them.

The chain joins TRBV11-1 to TRBJ2-7; 7 nucleotides match TRBD1. Germline V gene lookup returns CDR1 SGHAT and CDR2 FQDESV (reference sequence). This CDR3 spans 16 amino acids. V dropped 0 bases and J dropped 0; count of bases not matched to a gene: 5. Written as DNA, the CDR3 is TGTGCCAGCAGCTTAGCTCCGGGACAGAGCTCCTACGAGCAGTACTTC. This translates into CASSLAPGQSSYEQYF.

V usage is TRBV5-4 and J usage is TRBJ2-5; D is uncertain. Germline V lookup: CDR1 SGHNT, CDR2 YYREEE (reference sequence). Trimming took 0 bases from V and 3 from J, leaving 12 bases between them. The CDR3 is 15 residues long. CDR3 nucleotides: TGTGCCAGCAGCTTGGGCCGCCGCGTAGAAGAGACCCAGTACTTC. Translation: CASSLGRRVEETQYF.

This clone showed up just a few times. The V call is TRBV4-1, the J call TRBJ2-5; 10 nucleotides agree with TRBD2. V was pared by 4 bases and J by 3 bases, with 11 bases of the junction left unmatched. From germline, CDR1 is MGHRA and CDR2 YSYEKL. The CDR3 length is 17 residues. CDR3 region: CASSLTPSSGGKETQYF. As DNA, the CDR3 is TGCGCCAGCAGCCTCACTCCGAGTAGCGGGGGGAAAGAGACCCAGTACTTC.

Here the CDR3 DNA reads TGTGCCACCAGCCTACGGGACTACCAATTTACAGATACGCAGTATTTT. It specifies CATSLRDYQFTDTQYF. The chain joins TRBV15 to TRBJ2-3; 7 nucleotides agree with TRBD2. Trimming removed 5 bases from V and 3 bases from J; junction bases left unmatched: 11. Germline CDR1 and CDR2: LNHNV and YYDKDF (reference sequence). The CDR3 is 16 residues long.

This clone was seen a few times. V is TRBV15 and J is TRBJ2-7; 8 bases are a match to TRBD1. Germline V CDR1 and CDR2: LNHNV, YYDKDF (reference sequence). V lost 3 bases and J lost 2; bases outside the gene matches: 0. This CDR3 is built from 13 residues. The CDR3 sequence: CATSRTGAYEQYF. DNA of the CDR3: TGTGCCACCAGCAGGACAGGGGCCTACGAGCAGTACTTC.

This clone was seen a handful of times. The CDR3 spells CSVGRDRGPEQYF. In nucleotides, the CDR3 is TGCAGCGTGGGCCGGGACAGGGGGCCCGAGCAGTACTTC. The chain combines TRBV29-1 with TRBJ2-7; 12 bases map to TRBD1. V dropped 6 bases and J dropped 6; count of bases not matched to a gene: 6. The CDR3 extends over 13 amino acids. CDR1 and CDR2 from the germline V gene are SQVTM and ANQGSEA.

The rearrangement uses TRBV19 and TRBJ2-2, with D possibly TRBD2 on 5 matching bases. V was pared by 2 bases and J by 6 bases, with 7 bases between. CDR3 length: 13 residues. From germline, CDR1 is LNHDA and CDR2 SQIVND (reference sequence). The CDR3, as DNA: TGTGCCAGTAGTATACGGGGATCCGGGGAGCTGTTTTTT. It specifies CASSIRGSGELFF.

The V gene is TRBV19, the J gene TRBJ2-7, with TRBD2 matching 8 bases. V dropped 3 bases and J dropped 3; count of bases not matched to a gene: 4. The CDR3 consists of 14 residues. Germline V gene lookup returns CDR1 LNHDA and CDR2 SQIVND (reference sequence). The CDR3 DNA is TGTGCCAGTAGTATTTCGGGGGGGTTCTACGAGCAGTACTTC. This translates into CASSISGGFYEQYF.

This clone was observed a handful of times. The V gene is TRBV18, the J gene TRBJ2-7; D perhaps matches TRBD2 (6 bases). Trimming took off 1 base at V and 6 bases at J, with 10 bases between the two ends. Germline V gene sequence: CDR1 KGHSH, CDR2 LQKENI. The CDR3 is 13 amino acids. CDR3 residues: CASSPRDGSEQYF. The CDR3 bases are TGTGCCAGCTCACCACGCGACGGGAGCGAGCAGTACTTC.